This T cell receptor beta chain was identified in a study of T-cell reconstitution after alpha-beta-depleted transplantation in children. A remark on this clonotype: Its antigen is unidentified.

Study-level findings and limits: Reports say that about two months after transplant, the alpha-beta T cells came out of several hundred graft clones that had expanded. At day 60, the high TCRbeta diversity found in some patients originated from recipient T cells and thymic progenitors that had survived. At one year after transplant, newly produced T cells mostly accounted for T-cell counts and diversity.

Researchers prepared the TCRbeta library using unique molecular identifiers, the study reports. TCRdb redid the calling of the PCR reads with MiXCR, one entry per CDR3 protein. This sample carries around 100,000 distinct CDR3 sequences, 10% of them seen once, and the ten largest clones take approximately 36%. The CDR3 is 17 residues long. Trimming removed 5 bases from V and 5 bases from J, with 22 bases in between. CDR1 KGHSH and CDR2 LQKENI come from the germline V gene. Sequences were derived from PBMCs, sampled before TCRalphabeta/CD19-depleted stem cell transplant. The chain employs TRBV18 and TRBJ1-3; D not certain. The source is a boy younger than 10 with acute lymphoblastic leukemia, due to receive a stem cell transplant. The CDR3 DNA reads as TGTGCCAGCTCATCGGAAACCGGGAGACAAAACAGAAACACCATATATTTT. This encodes CASSSETGRQNRNTIYF.